The sequence of this T cell receptor beta chain was determined in a study of blood T cell repertoires in COVID-19. At the level of the study: The study drew acute and convalescent COVID-19 samples from the United States, Italy and Spain. Sources were T cells, B-cell-depleted T cells, or PBMCs; the material itself was cDNA or gDNA.

Original data processing: Estimated nucleated cell counts came from reference gene primer amplification. Produced via immunoSEQ multiplex PCR; TCRdb's table is partial and in-frame only. V, J and clone size reflect that table, while D and trimming were determined from the DNA. The table shows fewer than 500,000 clones, with roughly nine tenths occurring only once. V lost 2 bases and J 4 bases, leaving 5 bases between the germline ends. This CDR3 contains 13 residues. The sequenced sample was PBMCs or T cells enriched from blood (not recorded which). This chain connects TRBV12-3 or TRBV12-4 to TRBJ2-2; no firm D call. The origin of this receptor is a man aged 30-40 years who had recovered from COVID-19. The CDR3 protein is CASSLFRTGELFF. In nucleotides, the CDR3 is TGTGCCAGCAGTTTATTCCGCACCGGGGAGCTGTTTTTT.